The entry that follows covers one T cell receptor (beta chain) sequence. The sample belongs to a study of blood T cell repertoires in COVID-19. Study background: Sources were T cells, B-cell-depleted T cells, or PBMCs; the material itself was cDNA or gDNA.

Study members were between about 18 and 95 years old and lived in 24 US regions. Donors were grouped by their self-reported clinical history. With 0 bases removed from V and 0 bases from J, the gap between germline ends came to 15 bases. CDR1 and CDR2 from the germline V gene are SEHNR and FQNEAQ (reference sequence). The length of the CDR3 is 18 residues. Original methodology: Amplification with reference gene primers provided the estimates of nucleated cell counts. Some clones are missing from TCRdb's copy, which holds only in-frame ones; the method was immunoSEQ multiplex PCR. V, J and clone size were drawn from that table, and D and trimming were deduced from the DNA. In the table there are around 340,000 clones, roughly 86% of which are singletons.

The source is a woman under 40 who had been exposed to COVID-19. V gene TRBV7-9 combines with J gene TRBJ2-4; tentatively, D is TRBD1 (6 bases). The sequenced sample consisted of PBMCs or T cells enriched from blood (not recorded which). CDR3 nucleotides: TGTGCCAGCAGCTTAGCGCCCCGGACAGATGTAGCCAAAAACATTCAGTACTTC. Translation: CASSLAPRTDVAKNIQYF.